This T cell receptor beta chain originates from a study of blood T cells in healthy people across ages. This clonotype was seen a handful of times. One junction end does not reproduce the germline sequence, and a read error may be involved. Together with a sample-barcoded 5' primer, a J-beta primer mix was included in a second PCR lasting 7 to 11 cycles. TCRdb itself ran the 5' RACE reads through MiXCR, one entry per CDR3 protein. The repertoire consists of about 500,000 distinct CDR3 sequences, with around 24% occurring once and the leading ten covering around 10%. Per the germline V gene, CDR1 is MDHEN and CDR2 is SYDVKM. This CDR3 has 15 residues. This same sample was also taken into another study, of T cells of mothers and their children.

This sequence was found in a boy aged 5-17 years in good health. Sample: blood. This rearrangement joins TRBV28 to TRBJ2-2; D may be TRBD2 (6 bases). CDR3 loop: CAGSLGSGEAGELFF. The CDR3 nucleotides are TGTGCCGGCAGTTTAGGTTCGGGGGAAGCCGGGGAGCTGTTTTTT.